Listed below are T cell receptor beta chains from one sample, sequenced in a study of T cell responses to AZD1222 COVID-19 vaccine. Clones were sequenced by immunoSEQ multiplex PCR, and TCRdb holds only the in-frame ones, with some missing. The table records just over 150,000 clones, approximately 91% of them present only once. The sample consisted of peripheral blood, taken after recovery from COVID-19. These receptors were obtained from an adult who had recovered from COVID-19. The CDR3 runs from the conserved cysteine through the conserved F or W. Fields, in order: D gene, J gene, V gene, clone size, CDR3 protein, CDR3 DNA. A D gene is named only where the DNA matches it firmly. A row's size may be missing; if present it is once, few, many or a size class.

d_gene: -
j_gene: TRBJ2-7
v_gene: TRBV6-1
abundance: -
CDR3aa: CASSETGGSYEQYF
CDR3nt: TGTGCCAGCAGTGAAACCGGGGGTTCCTACGAGCAGTACTTC

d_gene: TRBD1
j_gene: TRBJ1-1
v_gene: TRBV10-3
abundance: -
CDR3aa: CAISPGQGSPEAFF
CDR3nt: TGTGCCATCAGTCCGGGACAGGGGTCCCCTGAAGCTTTCTTT

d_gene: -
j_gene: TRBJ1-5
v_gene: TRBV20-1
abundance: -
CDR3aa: CSASPGGGQHQPQHF
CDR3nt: TGCAGTGCTAGTCCCGGTGGAGGGCAACATCAGCCCCAGCATTTT

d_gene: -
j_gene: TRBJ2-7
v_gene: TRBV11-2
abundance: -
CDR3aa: CASTPTRVAAQYF
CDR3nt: TGTGCCAGCACCCCGACTAGAGTGGCGGCGCAGTACTTC

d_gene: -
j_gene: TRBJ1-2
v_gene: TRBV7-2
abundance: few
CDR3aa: CASSLRDKRYGYTF
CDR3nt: TGTGCCAGCAGCTTAAGGGACAAAAGATATGGCTACACCTTC

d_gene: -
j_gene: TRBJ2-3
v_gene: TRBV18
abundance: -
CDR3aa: CASSPTTEPDTQYF
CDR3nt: TGTGCCAGCTCACCCACCACGGAACCAGATACGCAGTATTTT

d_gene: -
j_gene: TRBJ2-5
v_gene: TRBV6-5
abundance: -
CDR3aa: CASSSGPEETQYF
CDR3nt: TGTGCCAGCAGTTCGGGACCCGAGGAGACCCAGTACTTC

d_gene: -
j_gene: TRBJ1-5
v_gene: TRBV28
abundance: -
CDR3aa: CASRGSGARNQPQHF
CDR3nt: TGTGCCAGCAGAGGAAGCGGAGCGAGAAATCAGCCCCAGCATTTT

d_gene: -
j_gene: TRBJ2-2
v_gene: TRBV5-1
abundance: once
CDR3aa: CASSLDAGMAGELFF
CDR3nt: TGCGCCAGCAGCTTGGATGCGGGGATGGCCGGGGAGCTGTTTTTT

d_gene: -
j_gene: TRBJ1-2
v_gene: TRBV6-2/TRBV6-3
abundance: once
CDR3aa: CASSYSTSHGRRDGYTF
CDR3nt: TGTGCCAGCAGTTACTCGACCAGCCACGGGCGAAGGGATGGCTACACCTTC

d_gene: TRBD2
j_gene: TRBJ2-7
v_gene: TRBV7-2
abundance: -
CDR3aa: CASSLRGTSGYEQYF
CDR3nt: TGTGCCAGCAGCTTGAGAGGGACTAGCGGCTACGAGCAGTACTTC

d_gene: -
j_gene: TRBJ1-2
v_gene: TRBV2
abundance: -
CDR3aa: CASKADSNYGYTF
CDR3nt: TGTGCCAGCAAGGCAGATTCTAACTATGGCTACACCTTC

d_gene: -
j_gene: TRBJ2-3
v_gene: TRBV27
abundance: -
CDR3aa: CASSSEKTDTQYF
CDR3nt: TGTGCCAGCAGTTCGGAAAAAACAGATACGCAGTATTTT

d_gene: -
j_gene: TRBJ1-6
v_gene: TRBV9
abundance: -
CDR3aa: CASSVEGQGRGSPLHF
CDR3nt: TGTGCCAGCAGCGTAGAGGGGCAGGGGCGCGGTTCACCCCTCCACTTT

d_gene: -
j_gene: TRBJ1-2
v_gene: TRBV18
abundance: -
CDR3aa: CASSPRGEVGGYTF
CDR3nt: TGTGCCAGCTCACCACGAGGGGAAGTTGGTGGCTACACCTTC

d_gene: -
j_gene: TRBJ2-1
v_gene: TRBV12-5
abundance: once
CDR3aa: CASGLVLGGRTNEQFF
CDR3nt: TGTGCTAGTGGTTTGGTACTTGGGGGGCGGACTAATGAGCAGTTCTTC